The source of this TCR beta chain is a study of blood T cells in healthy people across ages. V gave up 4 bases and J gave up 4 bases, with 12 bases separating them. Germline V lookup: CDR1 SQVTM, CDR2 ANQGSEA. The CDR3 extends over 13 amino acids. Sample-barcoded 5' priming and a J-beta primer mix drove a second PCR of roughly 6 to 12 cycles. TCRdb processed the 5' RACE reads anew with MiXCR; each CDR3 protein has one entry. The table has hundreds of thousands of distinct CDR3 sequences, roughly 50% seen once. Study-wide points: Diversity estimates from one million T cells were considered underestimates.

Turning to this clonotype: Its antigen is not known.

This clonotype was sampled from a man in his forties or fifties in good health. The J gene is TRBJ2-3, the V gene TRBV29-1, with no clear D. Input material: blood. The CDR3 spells CSVVLTTPDTQYF. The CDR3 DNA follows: TGCAGCGTTGTACTGACCACCCCAGATACGCAGTATTTT.